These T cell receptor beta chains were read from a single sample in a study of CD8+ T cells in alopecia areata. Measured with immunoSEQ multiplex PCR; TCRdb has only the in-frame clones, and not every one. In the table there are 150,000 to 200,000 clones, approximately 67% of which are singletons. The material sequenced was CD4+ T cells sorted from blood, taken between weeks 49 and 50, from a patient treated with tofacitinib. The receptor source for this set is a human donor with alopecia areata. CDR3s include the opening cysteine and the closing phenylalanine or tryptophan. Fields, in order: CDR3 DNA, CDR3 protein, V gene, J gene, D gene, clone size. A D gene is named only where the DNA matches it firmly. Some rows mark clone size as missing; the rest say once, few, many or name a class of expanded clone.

TGTGCCAGCGGTAGATCGCGTAAAATGGACACTGAAGCTTTCTTT	CASGRSRKMDTEAFF	TRBV27	TRBJ1-1	.	.
TGTGCCAGCAGTTTTCGTCTGGGGGGAACTGAAGCTTTCTTT	CASSFRLGGTEAFF	TRBV27	TRBJ1-1	.	.
TGCAGCGTGACCGGCCAGCGGGGGGGGAGCCAAGAGACCCAGTACTTC	CSVTGQRGGSQETQYF	TRBV29-1	TRBJ2-5	TRBD2	many
TGCAGCTCCTGTTTCAGGGACGGGGGCGAGCAGTACTTC	CSSCFRDGGEQYF	TRBV29-1	TRBJ2-7	.	.
TGTGCTAGTGGTCCCCCGGGACAGAAAGCTTTCTTT	CASGPPGQKAFF	TRBV12-5	TRBJ1-1	TRBD1	.
TGTGCCAGCAGCGTAGAGGAGGGACTCGGAGAGACCGGGGAGCTGTTTTTT	CASSVEEGLGETGELFF	TRBV9	TRBJ2-2	.	.
TGTGCCAGCAGCTGGAAGGACAGGGGAAGCTATGGCTACACCTTC	CASSWKDRGSYGYTF	TRBV5-6	TRBJ1-2	TRBD1	.
TGTGCCTTGGAGGCGGGGGTTGGCACCGGGGAGCTGTTTTTT	CALEAGVGTGELFF	TRBV30	TRBJ2-2	TRBD2	.
TGTGCCAGCAGTTATTCAATCGAGCAGTACTTC	CASSYSIEQYF	TRBV7-2	TRBJ2-7	.	.
TGTGCCAGCAGCACACAGGCGGTGAGTTACAATGAGCAGTTCTTC	CASSTQAVSYNEQFF	TRBV11-2	TRBJ2-1	.	once
TGTGCCAGCAGCGGGTCTCCCTCATACACAGATACGCAGTATTTT	CASSGSPSYTDTQYF	TRBV7-2	TRBJ2-3	.	once
TGTGCCAGCGGATTACACAGGGGTTCACCCCTCCACTTT	CASGLHRGSPLHF	TRBV5-6	TRBJ1-6	TRBD1	.
TGTGCCTGGACGGGTCGGGGGGGCAGAGACAATGAGCAGTTCTTC	CAWTGRGGRDNEQFF	TRBV30	TRBJ2-1	TRBD2	.
TGTGCCAGCAGCTCGGACATGAACACTGAAGCTTTCTTT	CASSSDMNTEAFF	TRBV5-5	TRBJ1-1	.	.
TGTGCCAGCAGCTTGGCTGGGGAGACCCAGTACTTC	CASSLAGETQYF	TRBV5-4	TRBJ2-5	.	.
TGTGCCAGCAGCTTAGGCTCCACAACTAATGAAAAACTGTTTTTT	CASSLGSTTNEKLFF	TRBV7-9	TRBJ1-4	.	.
TGTGCCAGTAAACAGGAAAAACTGTTTTTT	CASKQEKLFF	TRBV19	TRBJ1-4	.	many
TGTGCCAGGGGCAGCGGGAGCTCCTACAATGAGCAGTTCTTC	CARGSGSSYNEQFF	TRBV2	TRBJ2-1	TRBD2	few
TGCGCCAGCAGCCAAGATGACGGATTTGGCTACACCTTC	CASSQDDGFGYTF	TRBV4-3	TRBJ1-2	.	.
TGTGCCAGCAGTGACGTGACGGACAACACTGAAGCTTTCTTT	CASSDVTDNTEAFF	TRBV2	TRBJ1-1	.	once
TGCAGCGGGGGGGCGCGGGAGACCCAGTACTTC	CSGGARETQYF	TRBV29-1	TRBJ2-5	.	.
TGCGCCAGCAGCCAAGAAAACACAGGGGCAGGTGAGCAGTTCTTC	CASSQENTGAGEQFF	TRBV4-3	TRBJ2-1	TRBD1	.
TGTGCCAGCAGCTTAGGACACTCCCAAGAGACCCAGTACTTC	CASSLGHSQETQYF	TRBV7-2	TRBJ2-5	.	.
TGTGCCAGTAGCGTTAGTGTTAGCGGACACACAGATACGCAGTATTTT	CASSVSVSGHTDTQYF	TRBV19	TRBJ2-3	.	.
TGTGCCAGCAGCTCACCAACTAGCGGGGGCAAAGAGACCCAGTACTTC	CASSSPTSGGKETQYF	TRBV7-2	TRBJ2-5	TRBD2	.
TGCGCCAGGCGCTCTGAGGCGAAGGACAGGGGCGACAATCAGCCCCAGCATTTT	CARRSEAKDRGDNQPQHF	TRBV5-1	TRBJ1-5	TRBD1	.
TGTGCCAGTAGCGGGACCCCTACTAGTGAAGCTTTCTTT	CASSGTPTSEAFF	TRBV19	TRBJ1-1	.	once
TGTGCCAGCATGTACCTGAACACTGAAGCTTTCTTT	CASMYLNTEAFF	TRBV7-2	TRBJ1-1	.	.
TGTGCCAGCAGCTTGGGCACTAACACCGGGGAGCTGTTTTTT	CASSLGTNTGELFF	TRBV7-7	TRBJ2-2	.	.
TGCAGCGTTCGAGGGACGACGAACGAGCAGTACTTC	CSVRGTTNEQYF	TRBV29-1	TRBJ2-7	.	.
TGTGCCAGCAGCCCGACAGGGGGCGGCAATCAGCCCCAGCATTTT	CASSPTGGGNQPQHF	TRBV7-2	TRBJ1-5	TRBD1	.
TGTGCCAGCAGCGTTCTGGACAGGTGGGAGGATACGCAGTATTTT	CASSVLDRWEDTQYF	TRBV9	TRBJ2-3	TRBD1	few
TGTGCCTTGGGACAGGGATTCGATCAGCCCCAGCATTTT	CALGQGFDQPQHF	TRBV30	TRBJ1-5	TRBD1	.
TGTGCCAGCAGCTTAACTAGCGGGGGGGGTACGCAGTATTTT	CASSLTSGGGTQYF	TRBV7-2	TRBJ2-3	TRBD2	.
TGTGCCAGCAGCTTGGGGTTCAGGGCGGGCACTGAAGCTTTCTTT	CASSLGFRAGTEAFF	TRBV5-4	TRBJ1-1	.	.
TGTGCCAGCAGTGAACTAGCGGGGCTCGGGAAAGAGACCCAGTACTTC	CASSELAGLGKETQYF	TRBV2	TRBJ2-5	TRBD2	few
TGCAGCGTCAGGGGCACCTACAATGAGCAGTTCTTC	CSVRGTYNEQFF	TRBV29-1	TRBJ2-1	.	few
TGCAGCGCTCGGACTATTACTAGCACAGATACGCAGTATTTT	CSARTITSTDTQYF	TRBV29-1	TRBJ2-3	.	few
TGTGCCAGCAGCCAAGAGACAGGGCGCGGTTCACCCCTCCACTTT	CASSQETGRGSPLHF	TRBV14	TRBJ1-6	TRBD1	.
TGTGCCAGCAGCGTAGATTTGACTGCTAGTCATGAGCAGTTCTTC	CASSVDLTASHEQFF	TRBV9	TRBJ2-1	.	.
TGCGCCAGCAACCGACAGGGGGTAAACCAAGAGACCCAGTACTTC	CASNRQGVNQETQYF	TRBV5-1	TRBJ2-5	TRBD1	.
TGTGCCATTCAGCAGCAAATGAACACTGAAGCTTTCTTT	CAIQQQMNTEAFF	TRBV10-3	TRBJ1-1	.	.
TGCGCCAGCAGCCAAGATTCCCGACCAGATACGCAGTATTTT	CASSQDSRPDTQYF	TRBV4-1	TRBJ2-3	.	.
TGTGCCTGGAGTACAGCTGGGGCCTACAATGAGCAGTTCTTC	CAWSTAGAYNEQFF	TRBV30	TRBJ2-1	.	.
TGTGCCTGGAAGCGACAGAGTCTCTCCTACAATGAGCAGTTCTTC	CAWKRQSLSYNEQFF	TRBV30	TRBJ2-1	.	.
TGCGCCAGCAGCGGGGGGATCAATCAGCCCCAGCATTTT	CASSGGINQPQHF	TRBV4-3	TRBJ1-5	.	few
TGCGCCAGCAGCCAAGGACGGTCCTATGGCTACACCTTC	CASSQGRSYGYTF	TRBV4-3	TRBJ1-2	.	.
TGTGCCAGCAGCCCGCAGGGGTGGGCGAACACTGAAGCTTTCTTT	CASSPQGWANTEAFF	TRBV5-6	TRBJ1-1	.	.
TGCGCCAGCAGCCAAGACCGAAACTATGGCTACACCTTC	CASSQDRNYGYTF	TRBV4-1	TRBJ1-2	.	.
TGTGCCAGCAGTCAACCCCCCGGCAGGCAGTATTTT	CASSQPPGRQYF	TRBV6-5	TRBJ2-3	.	.
TGCAGCGGGGTATGGGGACCCTACGAGCAGTACTTC	CSGVWGPYEQYF	TRBV29-1	TRBJ2-7	.	.
TGCGCCTACCAGCCCCAACTGACCCAGTACTTC	CAYQPQLTQYF	TRBV23-1	TRBJ2-5	.	once
TGTGCCTGGAGTGTACAGGGGGCGCAGCCCCAGCATTTT	CAWSVQGAQPQHF	TRBV30	TRBJ1-5	TRBD1	.
TGTGCCAGCTCACCACCGGAAGGAGGACAAGAAGGAGAAAAACTGTTTTTT	CASSPPEGGQEGEKLFF	TRBV18	TRBJ1-4	.	.